This entry lists 7 T cell receptor beta chains sequenced from one sample in a study of blood T cell repertoires in COVID-19. Method: immunoSEQ multiplex PCR; TCRdb's copy keeps in-frame clones and lacks some. The table shows about 210,000 clones, with around four fifths occurring only once. The sample taken for sequencing was peripheral blood. The source is a woman between 45 and 60 years old with acute or convalescent COVID-19.

V is TRBV7-9 and J is TRBJ2-7; D is uncertain. V was clipped by 5 bases and J by 1 base, with 12 bases between them. CDR1 and CDR2 (germline): SEHNR, FQNEAQ (reference sequence). The CDR3 consists of 14 residues. The CDR3 loop reads CASSPSGGSYEQYF. The CDR3 DNA reads as TGTGCCAGCAGCCCCTCTGGCGGTTCCTACGAGCAGTACTTC.

This clone was recorded a few times. The rearrangement joins TRBV5-1 to TRBJ2-5; tentative D call: TRBD1 (5 bases). The CDR3 length is 13 residues. The V end was cut by 4 bases, the J end by 1 base, with 8 bases between. CDR1 and CDR2 (germline): SGHRS, YFSETQ. CDR3 DNA sequence: TGCGCCAGCAGCGTGGACACCCAAGAGACCCAGTACTTC. Translated: CASSVDTQETQYF. Together with reference TRBV5-1 and TRBJ2-5, the CDR3 gives the full variable domain: KAGVTQTPRYLIKTRGQQVTLSCSPISGHRSVSWYQQTPGQGLQFLFEYFSETQRNKGNFPGRFSGRQFSNSRSEMNVSTLELGDSALYLCASSVDTQETQYFGPGTRLLVL.

The CDR3 here is CASSVGTGYFQETQYF. The CDR3 DNA is TGTGCCAGTAGTGTCGGGACAGGGTACTTCCAAGAGACCCAGTACTTC. The V and J genes are TRBV19 and TRBJ2-5, with 9 positions matching TRBD1. Unmatched junction bases numbered 8, after V lost 5 bases and J lost 1 base. The CDR3 spans 16 residues. Germline CDR1 reads LNHDA; CDR2 reads SQIVND (reference sequence). Using reference TRBV19 and TRBJ2-5 for the parts outside the CDR3, the full variable domain is DGGITQSPKYLFRKEGQNVTLSCEQNLNHDAMYWYRQDPGQGLRLIYYSQIVNDFQKGDIAEGYSVSREKKESFPLTVTSAQKNPTAFYLCASSVGTGYFQETQYFGPGTRLLVL.

The rearrangement links TRBV7-9 to TRBJ1-4; weak D call: TRBD1 (5 bases). CDR3 length: 17 amino acids. Germline lookup yields CDR1 SEHNR and CDR2 FQNEAQ (reference sequence). The V and J ends lost 2 bases and 3 bases respectively, with 16 bases between them. CDR3 sequence: CASSLTGDRGANEKLFF. For the CDR3, the DNA is TGTGCCAGCAGCTTAACCGGGGACCGCGGGGCTAATGAAAAACTGTTTTTT.

This clone has a handful of counts. This sequence joins TRBV11-2 and TRBJ2-1; possibly TRBD2 for D (6 bases). Looked up from germline, CDR1 is SGHAT and CDR2 is FQNNGV. Trimming removed 6 bases at V and 5 bases at J, with 17 bases between. The CDR3 contains 15 residues. CDR3 amino acids: CASSRNAASDNEQFF. Here the CDR3 DNA reads TGTGCCAGCAGTCGAAACGCGGCTAGCGACAATGAGCAGTTCTTC.

CDR3 bases: TGTGCCAGCAGTACGACAGGGAATAATTCACCCCTCCACTTT. Translating gives CASSTTGNNSPLHF. The chain employs TRBV28 and TRBJ1-6; 7 bases fit TRBD1. Trimming took 5 bases from V and 5 from J; bases not matched to a gene: 3. The length of the CDR3 is 14 residues. Germline V gene data show CDR1 as MDHEN and CDR2 as SYDVKM. Drawing the rest from reference TRBV28 and TRBJ1-6, the complete variable domain is DVKVTQSSRYLVKRTGEKVFLECVQDMDHENMFWYRQDPGLGLRLIYFSYDVKMKEKGDIPEGYSVSREKKERFSLILESASTNQTSMYLCASSTTGNNSPLHFGNGTRLTVT.

A remark on this clone: Within the sample, other DNA sequences also encode this same CDR3. The chain has TRBV6-5 and TRBJ2-5, with D perhaps TRBD2 (6 bases). Germline V CDR1 and CDR2: MNHEY, SVGAGI. This CDR3 has 14 residues. Trimming pared 6 bases from V and 2 bases from J, leaving 13 bases between. Here the CDR3 DNA reads TGTGCCAGCAGCCGGGGGACTGTTCAAGAGACCCAGTACTTC. Its translation: CASSRGTVQETQYF.